The clone carrying this T cell receptor (beta chain) was detected only once. Measured with immunoSEQ multiplex PCR; TCRdb has only the in-frame clones, and not every one. The table includes hundreds of thousands of clones, roughly 86% detected once. This sample was included in a study of blood T cell repertoires in COVID-19. Study-level information: Sample material is recorded as cDNA or gDNA derived from T cells, B-cell-depleted T cells, or PBMCs.

CDR1 and CDR2 from the germline V gene are KGHSH and LQKENI. Trimming at V came to 5 bases and at J to 1 base, leaving 4 bases not matched to a gene. This CDR3 has 15 residues. This TCR was recovered from a woman aged 30 to 39 who had recovered from COVID-19. Sample: peripheral blood. The chain has TRBV18 and TRBJ2-7; 11 positions agree with TRBD1. This chain's CDR3 is CASSADRGRSYEQYF. For the CDR3, the DNA is TGTGCCAGCTCAGCGGACAGGGGGCGATCCTACGAGCAGTACTTC.